The following is a T cell receptor beta chain sequence with its context. The antigen remains undetermined. Primers for the PCR totalled 60 Vbeta and 13 Jbeta. How the authors handled the data: A later analysis counted about 80 million unique TCR beta chains, around 11 million shared. This table comes from immunoSEQ multiplex PCR, and its TCRdb copy is limited to in-frame clones, with some not included. That table furnishes V, J and clone size, whereas the DNA furnished D and trimming. The listing contains roughly 100,000 clones. These data come from a study of cytomegalovirus exposure and HLA in healthy donors. Study background: As released early, the data held some 80 million unique TCRs from HLA-typed donors. For the approximately 410 genotyped donors, more than 80% fell within the Caucasian-associated ancestry cluster.

Study-wide results and limits: Most CMV-associated TCR beta chains were later found to appear HLA-restricted.

The CDR3 is 15 residues long. Germline CDR1 PRHDT, CDR2 FYEKMQ (reference sequence). Trimming stripped 5 bases from V and 5 bases from J, with 18 bases between. The specimen was PBMCs. This TCR was sampled from a man aged 50 or older in good health and CMV-seronegative. The genes are TRBV13 and TRBJ1-2, with a weak D call TRBD1 (6 bases). DNA of the CDR3: TGTGCCAGCAGCACCTCTACAGGGTTACAGTATGGCTACACCTTC. Translation: CASSTSTGLQYGYTF.